The source of this T cell receptor (beta chain) is a study of CD8 T cells in ankylosing spondylitis. The germline V gene has CDR1 SEHNR and CDR2 FQNEAQ (reference sequence). Trimming left V 0 bases short and J 4 bases short, with 12 bases between. CDR3 length: 15 residues. As to this clonotype: Its antigen is unknown.

Study-wide points: Ankylosing spondylitis blood appeared to be characterized by a TCR beta motif of roughly eight highly homologous variants. The authors reported significant enrichment of disease-linked clones in matched ankylosing spondylitis synovial fluid. Within peripheral blood, clones linked to disease were CD8+ and relatively rare.

TCRdb reprocessed the 5' RACE reads with MiXCR, giving one entry per CDR3 protein. The table includes some 700,000 distinct CDR3 sequences, 15% to 20% detected once. The clonotype comes from a male donor with ankylosing spondylitis. Sequencing used blood, either unsorted or a sorted T cell fraction (not recorded which). This chain connects TRBV7-9 to TRBJ1-2, with a possible D match to TRBD1 (6 bases). CDR3 sequence (DNA): TGTGCCAGCAGCTTAGCGCCGGGGGCGGGCTATGGCTACACCTTC. Protein product: CASSLAPGAGYGYTF.